Below, one T cell receptor (beta chain) is given with its context. Germline CDR1 reads SNHLY; CDR2 reads FYNNEI. The V end was cut by 0 bases, the J end by 7 bases, with 13 bases between. The CDR3 length is 15 residues. The entry originates in a study of CD4 T cell repertoires in COVID-19. Data came from immunoSEQ multiplex PCR; TCRdb stores just in-frame clones and leaves some out. The sample contains 65,000 to 95,000 clones, 83% of which appear only once. Sequencing was performed on CD4+ T cells from peripheral blood, taken after recovery from COVID-19. The chain joins TRBV2 to TRBJ2-1; D may be TRBD2 (7 bases). This TCR came from a human donor who had COVID-19. In nucleotides, the CDR3 is TGTGCCAGCAGTGAAGCGCTTCGGGGGGCGAATGAGCAGTTCTTC. This translates into CASSEALRGANEQFF.